A single TCR beta chain is shown here with its context. This entry is derived from a study of blood T cell repertoires in COVID-19. The table came from immunoSEQ multiplex PCR; TCRdb's copy has only in-frame clones and leaves some out. The sample records more than 95,000 clones, approximately 84% being singletons. CDR1 and CDR2 (germline): LNHDA, SQIVND (reference sequence). This CDR3 has 18 residues. J was trimmed by 2 bases and V by 4 bases; bases with no gene match: 5. The sequencing input was peripheral blood. The chain recombines TRBV19 with TRBJ2-1; 16 bases fit TRBD2. This receptor was identified in a human donor in a cohort sampled during active or convalescent COVID-19. CDR3 DNA: TGTGCCAGTAGTAGAGGGACTAGCGGGGGGGCCGCCTACAATGAGCAGTTCTTC. Amino acid sequence: CASSRGTSGGAAYNEQFF.